This is a list of T cell receptor beta chains from one sample in a study of metastatic and nonmetastatic thyroid tumors. TCRdb ran MiXCR on the PCR reads. The sample records about 21,000 clones, about 25% being singletons. What was sequenced was blood. The origin of the receptors is a female donor with papillary thyroid cancer or a benign thyroid nodule (not recorded which). Some clones in this sample may be carry-over from other donors' samples. Both conserved end residues are part of each CDR3. The D gene is left open where the match is weak. Only part of the rows carry a size: once, few, many, or a class if the clone is expanded.

J	size	D	length	V	CDR3	DNA
TRBJ2-7	many	.	14	TRBV27	CASSSQAPPYEQYF	TGTGCCAGCAGTTCCCAGGCCCCCCCCTACGAGCAGTACTTC
TRBJ1-1	many	.	12	TRBV6-1	CASSRDLAEAFF	TGTGCCAGCAGCAGGGATCTCGCTGAAGCTTTTTTT
TRBJ2-3	few	TRBD1	14	TRBV6-4	CASSGTGGTDTQYF	TGTGCCAGCAGTGGGACAGGGGGCACAGATACTCAGTATTTT
TRBJ1-6	.	.	15	TRBV3-1	CASSHGESYNSPLHF	TGTGCCAGCAGCCACGGGGAATCCTATAATTCACCCCTCCACTTT
TRBJ1-5	medium-sized	.	15	TRBV20-1	CSANQDRRPNQPQHF	TGCAGTGCAAATCAGGACAGAAGGCCTAATCAGCCCCAGCATTTT
TRBJ1-2	.	.	12	TRBV20-1	CSARWGVTRYTF	TGCAGTGCTCGATGGGGGGTGACTCGCTACACCTTC
TRBJ2-5	.	.	16	TRBV12-3/TRBV12-4	CASSLGNTGNYETQYF	TGTGCCAGCAGTTTAGGGAATACAGGGAATTATGAGACCCAGTACTTC
TRBJ2-7	.	.	13	TRBV12-3/TRBV12-4	CASRRDSAWEQYF	TGTGCCAGCAGGCGGGACTCCGCTTGGGAGCAGTACTTC
TRBJ2-7	.	.	15	TRBV5-5	CASSATGTVYYEQYF	TGTGCCAGCAGCGCTACCGGGACGGTATACTACGAGCAGTACTTC
TRBJ1-5	.	.	16	TRBV7-3	CASSPRGGGAPDSQHF	TGTGCCAGCAGTCCCAGGGGCGGGGGGGCCCCAGATTCGCAGCATTTT
TRBJ2-7	few	TRBD1	16	TRBV6-1	CASSERAGTGGYEQYF	TGTGCCAGCAGTGAAAGGGCCGGGACAGGGGGCTACGAGCAGTACTTC
TRBJ1-1	.	.	15	TRBV19	CPSKPAVLLNTEAFF	TGTCCCAGTAAGCCCGCCGTCCTCTTGAACACTGAAGCTTTCTTT
TRBJ2-5	medium-sized	.	15	TRBV6-5	CASSYRAGAGETQYF	TGTGCCAGCAGTTACAGGGCGGGGGCGGGAGAGACCCAGTACTTC
TRBJ2-7	medium-sized	TRBD2	14	TRBV11-1	CASSQTSGGYEQYF	TGTGCCAGCAGCCAGACTAGCGGGGGCTACGAGCAGTACTTC
TRBJ1-2	.	TRBD1	17	TRBV19	CASSIDHETGKRNGYTF	TGTGCCAGTAGTATAGATCACGAGACAGGGAAGCGGAATGGCTACACCTTC
TRBJ1-4	many	.	13	TRBV15	CATSRDRDEKLFF	TGTGCCACCAGCAGAGATAGGGATGAAAAACTGTTTTTT
TRBJ2-7	medium-sized	TRBD1	17	TRBV5-1	CASSLGGTAYFSYEQYF	TGCGCCAGCAGCTTGGGGGGGACAGCATATTTCTCCTACGAGCAGTACTTC
TRBJ2-2	many	.	12	TRBV6-2/TRBV6-3	CASRRLPGELFF	TGTGCCAGCAGACGACTCCCCGGGGAGCTGTTTTTT
TRBJ1-3	.	.	16	TRBV18	CASSPEQDSPGNTIYF	TGTGCCAGCTCGCCCGAACAGGATTCCCCTGGAAACACCATATATTTT
TRBJ2-1	.	.	13	TRBV3-1	CASSHPTPNEQFF	TGTGCCAGCAGCCACCCCACCCCCAATGAGCAGTTCTTC
TRBJ2-3	many	TRBD2	19	TRBV7-2	CASSLPGLAGSRGTDTQYF	TGTGCCAGCAGCTTACCGGGACTAGCGGGCTCAAGGGGCACAGATACGCAGTATTTT
TRBJ2-5	many	.	15	TRBV9	CASSARGWGQETQYF	TGTGCCAGCAGCGCCCGAGGGTGGGGGCAAGAGACCCAGTACTTC
TRBJ2-5	.	.	15	TRBV7-6	CASSLTPEPTETQYF	TGTGCCAGCAGCTTAACCCCGGAGCCTACAGAGACCCAGTACTTC
TRBJ1-2	many	TRBD1	13	TRBV28	CASTMTGNYGYTF	TGTGCCAGCACTATGACAGGGAACTATGGCTACACCTTC
TRBJ2-7	many	.	14	TRBV7-9	CASSLVGVTYEQYF	TGTGCCAGCAGCTTAGTCGGGGTTACCTACGAGCAGTACTTC
TRBJ2-7	many	.	13	TRBV19	CASSTLDHYEQYF	TGTGCCAGTAGTACCTTAGACCACTACGAGCAGTACTTC
TRBJ2-7	.	.	18	TRBV3-1	CASSQGPGTTRYQYEQYF	TGTGCCAGCAGCCAAGGCCCGGGAACGACTAGATATCAATACGAGCAGTACTTC
TRBJ1-5	medium-sized	TRBD1	13	TRBV19	CASSMIEQGAQHF	TGTGCCAGTAGTATGATAGAGCAGGGGGCCCAGCATTTT
TRBJ2-6	.	.	15	TRBV5-1	CASSNIPTGANVLTF	TGCGCCAGCAGCAATATACCGACTGGGGCCAACGTCCTGACTTTC
TRBJ2-1	many	.	13	TRBV7-2	CASSPQGGLEQFF	TGTGCCAGCAGCCCCCAGGGAGGCCTGGAGCAGTTCTTC
TRBJ2-1	.	.	13	TRBV4-3	CASSQGPGNEQFF	TGCGCCAGCAGCCAAGGTCCCGGGAATGAGCAGTTCTTC
TRBJ1-3	medium-sized	TRBD1	14	TRBV7-2	CASRRTGTGNTIYF	TGTGCCAGCCGGAGGACAGGGACTGGAAACACCATATATTTT
TRBJ2-2	.	TRBD2	16	TRBV30	CAWSVQAGGTGGELFF	TGTGCCTGGAGTGTACAGGCGGGAGGGACTGGCGGGGAGCTGTTTTTT
TRBJ1-1	medium-sized	TRBD1	14	TRBV7-2	CASSQGVGRTEAFF	TGTGCCAGCAGCCAGGGGGTCGGCCGGACTGAAGCTTTCTTT
TRBJ2-1	.	.	12	TRBV6-6	CASSYSEDEQFF	TGTGCCAGCAGTTACTCCGAAGATGAGCAGTTCTTC
TRBJ2-7	many	.	12	TRBV2	CASSERTYEQYF	TGTGCCAGCAGTGAAAGGACCTACGAGCAGTACTTC
TRBJ2-1	once	.	16	TRBV5-6	CASRQTQQGSSYEQFF	TGTGCCAGCAGGCAAACCCAGCAGGGGAGCTCCTACGAGCAGTTCTTC
TRBJ2-2	many	.	15	TRBV15	CATSPNRQGSGELFF	TGTGCCACCAGCCCTAATCGGCAGGGGTCCGGGGAGCTGTTTTTT
TRBJ2-1	many	TRBD2	16	TRBV9	CASSPYSGGSYNEQFF	TGTGCCAGCAGCCCCTATAGCGGGGGCTCCTACAATGAGCAGTTCTTC
TRBJ1-1	.	TRBD1	14	TRBV4-3	CVSSPETGNPEAFF	TGCGTCAGCAGCCCAGAGACAGGGAACCCTGAAGCTTTCTTT
TRBJ2-2	many	TRBD2	13	TRBV2	CASRREQTGELFF	TGTGCCAGCAGGCGGGAGCAGACCGGGGAGCTGTTTTTT
TRBJ1-4	many	.	15	TRBV10-3	CAISEEFGGGEKLFF	TGTGCCATCAGTGAAGAATTTGGGGGAGGAGAAAAACTGTTTTTT
TRBJ2-1	many	TRBD2	14	TRBV6-2/TRBV6-3	CASSQRGRNNEQFF	TGTGCCAGCAGTCAGCGGGGAAGGAACAATGAGCAGTTCTTC
TRBJ2-7	many	.	13	TRBV6-1	CASRNRESYEQYF	TGTGCCAGCAGGAACAGGGAATCCTACGAGCAGTACTTC
TRBJ2-3	few	TRBD1	16	TRBV6-1	CASTPAGTGVTDTQYF	TGTGCCAGCACTCCGGCTGGGACAGGGGTCACAGATACGCAGTATTTT